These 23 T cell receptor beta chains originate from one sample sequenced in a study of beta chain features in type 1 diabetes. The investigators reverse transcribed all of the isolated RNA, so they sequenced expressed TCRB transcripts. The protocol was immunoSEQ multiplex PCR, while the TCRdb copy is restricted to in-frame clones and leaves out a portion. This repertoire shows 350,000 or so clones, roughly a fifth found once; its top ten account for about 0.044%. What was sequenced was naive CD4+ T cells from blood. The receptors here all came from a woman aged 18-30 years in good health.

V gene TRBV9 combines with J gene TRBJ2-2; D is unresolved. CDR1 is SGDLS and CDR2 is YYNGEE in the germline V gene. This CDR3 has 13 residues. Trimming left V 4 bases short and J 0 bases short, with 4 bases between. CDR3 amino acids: CASSIANTGELFF. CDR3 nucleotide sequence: TGTGCCAGCAGCATCGCGAACACCGGGGAGCTGTTTTTT.

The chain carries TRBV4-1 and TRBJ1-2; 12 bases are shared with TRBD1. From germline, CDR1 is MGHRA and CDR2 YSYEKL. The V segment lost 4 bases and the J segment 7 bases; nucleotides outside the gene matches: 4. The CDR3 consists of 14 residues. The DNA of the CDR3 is TGCGCCAGCAGCCCGGGACAGGGGGCTGTTGGCTACACCTTC. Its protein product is CASSPGQGAVGYTF.

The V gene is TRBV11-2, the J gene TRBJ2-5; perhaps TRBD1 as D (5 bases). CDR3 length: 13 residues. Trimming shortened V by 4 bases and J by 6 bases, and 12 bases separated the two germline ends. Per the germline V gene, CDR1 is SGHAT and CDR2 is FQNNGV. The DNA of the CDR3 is TGTGCCAGCAGCTACACAGGTCCGCAGACCCAGTACTTC. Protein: CASSYTGPQTQYF.

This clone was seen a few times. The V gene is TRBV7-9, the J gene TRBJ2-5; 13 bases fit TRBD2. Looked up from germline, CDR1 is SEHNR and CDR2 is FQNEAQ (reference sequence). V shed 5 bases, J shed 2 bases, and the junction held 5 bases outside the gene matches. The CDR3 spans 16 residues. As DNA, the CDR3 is TGTGCCAGCAGCGAAGGACTAGCGGGAGTACAAGAGACCCAGTACTTC. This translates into CASSEGLAGVQETQYF.

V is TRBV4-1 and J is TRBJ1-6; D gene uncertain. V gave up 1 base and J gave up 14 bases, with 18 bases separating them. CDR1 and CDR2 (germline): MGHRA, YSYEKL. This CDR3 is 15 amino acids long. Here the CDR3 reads CASSQVGGRLQSLHF. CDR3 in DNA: TGCGCCAGCAGCCAAGTTGGAGGACGGCTTCAATCCCTCCACTTT.

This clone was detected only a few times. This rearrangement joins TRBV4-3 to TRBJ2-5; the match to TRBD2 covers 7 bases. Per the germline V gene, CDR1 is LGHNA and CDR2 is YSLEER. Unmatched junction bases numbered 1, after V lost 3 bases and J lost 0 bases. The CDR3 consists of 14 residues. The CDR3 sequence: CASSHGTNQETQYF. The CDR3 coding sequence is TGCGCCAGCAGCCATGGGACTAACCAAGAGACCCAGTACTTC.

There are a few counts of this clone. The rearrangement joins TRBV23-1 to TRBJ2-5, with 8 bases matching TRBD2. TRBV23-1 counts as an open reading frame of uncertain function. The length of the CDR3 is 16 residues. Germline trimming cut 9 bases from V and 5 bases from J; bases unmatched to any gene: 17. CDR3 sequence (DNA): TGCGCCAGGGTCCGACGCGGGAGGTGTCAGGTTGAGACCCAGTACTTC. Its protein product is CARVRRGRCQVETQYF.

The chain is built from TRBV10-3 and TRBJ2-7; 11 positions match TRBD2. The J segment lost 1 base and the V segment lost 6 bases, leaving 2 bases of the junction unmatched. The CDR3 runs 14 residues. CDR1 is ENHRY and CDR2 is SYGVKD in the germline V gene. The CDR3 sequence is CAISRTSGSYEQYF. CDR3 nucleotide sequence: TGTGCCATCAGCAGGACTAGCGGGTCCTACGAGCAGTACTTC.

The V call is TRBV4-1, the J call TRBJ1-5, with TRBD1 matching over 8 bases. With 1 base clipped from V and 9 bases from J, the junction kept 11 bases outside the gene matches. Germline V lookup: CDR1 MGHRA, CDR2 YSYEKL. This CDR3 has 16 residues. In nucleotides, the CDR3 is TGCGCCAGCAGCCAAGGGGCGAGCAGGGGGCGGCGGCCCCAGCATTTT. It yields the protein CASSQGASRGRRPQHF.

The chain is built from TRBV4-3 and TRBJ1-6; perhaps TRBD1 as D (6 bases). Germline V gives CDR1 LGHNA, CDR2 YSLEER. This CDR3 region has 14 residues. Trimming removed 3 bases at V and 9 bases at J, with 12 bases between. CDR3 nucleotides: TGCGCCAGCAGCCACGTAAGGGGGACTTCACCCCTCCACTTT. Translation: CASSHVRGTSPLHF.

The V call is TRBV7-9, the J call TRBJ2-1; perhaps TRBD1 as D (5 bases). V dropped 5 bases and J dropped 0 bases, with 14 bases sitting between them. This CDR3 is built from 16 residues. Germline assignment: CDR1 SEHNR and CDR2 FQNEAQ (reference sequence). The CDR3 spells CASSTRQTLSYNEQFF. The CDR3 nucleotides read TGTGCCAGCAGCACCAGACAGACTCTCTCCTACAATGAGCAGTTCTTC.

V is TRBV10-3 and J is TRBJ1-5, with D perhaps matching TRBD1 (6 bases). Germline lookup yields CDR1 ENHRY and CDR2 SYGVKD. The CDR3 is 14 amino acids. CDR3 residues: CATWGGLSNQPQHF. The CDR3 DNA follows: TGTGCTACTTGGGGGGGCCTAAGCAATCAGCCCCAGCATTTT.

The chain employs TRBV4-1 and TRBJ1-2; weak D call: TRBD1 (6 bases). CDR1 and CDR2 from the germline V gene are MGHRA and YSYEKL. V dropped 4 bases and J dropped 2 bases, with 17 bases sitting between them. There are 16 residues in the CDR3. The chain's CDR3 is CASSLGRGRSNYGYTF. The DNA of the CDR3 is TGCGCCAGCAGCCTTGGGAGGGGGAGATCAAACTATGGCTACACCTTC.

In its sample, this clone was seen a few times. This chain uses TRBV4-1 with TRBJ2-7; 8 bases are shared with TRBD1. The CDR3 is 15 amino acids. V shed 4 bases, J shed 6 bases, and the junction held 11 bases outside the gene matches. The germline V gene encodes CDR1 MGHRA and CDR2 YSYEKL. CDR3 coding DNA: TGCGCCAGCAGCCCCGACAGGGGAATACCTGGCGAGCAGTACTTC. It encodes CASSPDRGIPGEQYF.

The CDR3 nucleotides are TGTGCCAGCAGGCGACAGGGGATGAACACCGGGGAGCTGTTTTTT. It translates to CASRRQGMNTGELFF. This chain uses TRBV6-5 with TRBJ2-2; 8 bases agree with TRBD1. The V gene end was trimmed by 6 bases and the J gene end by 1 base; junction bases not matched to a gene: 4. Germline CDR1 is MNHEY and CDR2 is SVGAGI. The CDR3 contains 15 residues.

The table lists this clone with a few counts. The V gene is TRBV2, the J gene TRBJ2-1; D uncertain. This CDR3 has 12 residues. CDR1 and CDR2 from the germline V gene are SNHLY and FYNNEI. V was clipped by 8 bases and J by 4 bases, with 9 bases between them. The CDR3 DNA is TGTGCCAGCGATCCCGGGTACAATGAGCAGTTCTTC. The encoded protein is CASDPGYNEQFF.

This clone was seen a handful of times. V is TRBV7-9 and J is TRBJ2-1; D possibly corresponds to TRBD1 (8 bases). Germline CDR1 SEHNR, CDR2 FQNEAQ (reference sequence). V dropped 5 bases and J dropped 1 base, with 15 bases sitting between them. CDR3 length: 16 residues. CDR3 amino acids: CASSPHRGGSYNEQFF. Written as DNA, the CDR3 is TGTGCCAGCAGCCCTCACAGGGGGGGGTCCTACAATGAGCAGTTCTTC.

CDR3: CASSRPRGHLRDEQFF. As DNA, the CDR3 is TGTGCCAGCAGCCGGCCCCGTGGCCATCTGAGGGATGAGCAGTTCTTC. The chain joins TRBV4-2 to TRBJ2-1; TRBD2 might be the D (5 bases). V shed 4 bases and J shed 8 bases, with 21 bases lying between them. The CDR3 loop spans 16 amino acids. The germline V gene has CDR1 LGHNA and CDR2 YNFKEQ.

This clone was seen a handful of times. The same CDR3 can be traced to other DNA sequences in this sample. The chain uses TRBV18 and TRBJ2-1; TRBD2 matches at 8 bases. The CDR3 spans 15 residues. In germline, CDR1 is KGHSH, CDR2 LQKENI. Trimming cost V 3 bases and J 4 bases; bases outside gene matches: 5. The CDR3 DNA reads TGTGCCAGCTCACCGGGTAGCGGGGAGTACAATGAGCAGTTCTTC. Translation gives CASSPGSGEYNEQFF.

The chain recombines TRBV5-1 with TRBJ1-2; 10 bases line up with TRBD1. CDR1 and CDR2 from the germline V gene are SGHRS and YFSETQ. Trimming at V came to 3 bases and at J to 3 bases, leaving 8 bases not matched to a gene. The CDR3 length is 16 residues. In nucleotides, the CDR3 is TGCGCCAGCAGCTCCGGGACAGGGGCTCCTTACTATGGCTACACCTTC. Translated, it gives CASSSGTGAPYYGYTF.

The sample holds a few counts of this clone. The CDR3, as DNA: TGTGCCAGCAGCCCGGGACAGCTTCTCTACGAGCAGTACTTC. This sequence encodes CASSPGQLLYEQYF. The chain recombines TRBV7-9 with TRBJ2-7, with TRBD1 identical over 7 bases. In germline, CDR1 is SEHNR, CDR2 FQNEAQ (reference sequence). This CDR3 contains 14 residues. J gave up 3 bases and V 5 bases, and 7 bases lay outside the gene matches. The full variable domain, with the rest looked up from reference TRBV7-9 and TRBJ2-7, is DTGVSQNPRHKITKRGQNVTFRCDPISEHNRLYWYRQTLGQGPEFLTYFQNEAQLEKSRLLSDRFSAERPKGSFSTLEIQRTEQGDSAMYLCASSPGQLLYEQYFGPGTRLTVT.

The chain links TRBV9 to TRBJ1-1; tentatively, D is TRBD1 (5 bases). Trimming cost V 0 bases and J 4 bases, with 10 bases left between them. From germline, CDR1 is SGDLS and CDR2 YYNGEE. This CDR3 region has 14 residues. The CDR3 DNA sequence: TGTGCCAGCAGCGTAGAACCCGGGGGCACTGAAGCTTTCTTT. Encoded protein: CASSVEPGGTEAFF.

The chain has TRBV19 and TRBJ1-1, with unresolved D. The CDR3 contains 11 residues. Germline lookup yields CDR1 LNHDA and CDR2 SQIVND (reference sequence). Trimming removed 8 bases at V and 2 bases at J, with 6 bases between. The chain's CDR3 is CASRENTEAFF. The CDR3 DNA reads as TGTGCCAGTCGGGAAAACACTGAAGCTTTCTTT.